This is a list of T cell receptor beta chains from one sample in a study of CD8+ T cells in alopecia areata. Here immunoSEQ multiplex PCR was the method, and the copy in TCRdb shows in-frame clones only, minus some. Found here are some 170,000 clones, around 71% of them singletons; the top ten hold more than 9.5%. The sequencing here drew on CD8+ T cells sorted from blood, taken at week 0. These TCRs come from a human donor with alopecia areata. Both conserved end residues are part of each CDR3. Fields, in order: CDR3 protein, CDR3 DNA, V gene, clone size, J gene, D gene. A D gene is named only where the DNA matches it firmly. Only some rows state a clone size, as once, few, many or a class for expanded clones.

CASREYPGTLVTDTQYF | TGTGCCAGCAGAGAATATCCGGGAACCTTGGTCACAGATACGCAGTATTTT | TRBV2 | . | TRBJ2-3 | .
CAVRDTRETQYF | TGTGCCGTCCGGGACACTAGAGAGACCCAGTACTTC | TRBV10-3 | . | TRBJ2-5 | .
CASSPLIPGRGPYEQYF | TGTGCCAGCAGCCCATTGATTCCGGGCCGCGGGCCCTACGAGCAGTACTTC | TRBV7-9 | . | TRBJ2-7 | .
CASSPGWGPYNEQFF | TGTGCCAGTAGTCCCGGGTGGGGGCCCTACAATGAGCAGTTCTTC | TRBV19 | few | TRBJ2-1 | .
CSARTGRDTGELFF | TGCAGCGCCAGGACAGGGCGGGACACCGGGGAGCTGTTTTTT | TRBV29-1 | . | TRBJ2-2 | TRBD1
CATSEPGTSLGEQFF | TGTGCCACCAGCGAACCCGGGACTAGTCTCGGTGAGCAGTTCTTC | TRBV15 | . | TRBJ2-1 | TRBD2
CASSESPSGANVLTF | TGTGCCAGCAGTGAATCACCCTCTGGGGCCAACGTCCTGACTTTC | TRBV2 | . | TRBJ2-6 | .
CASSDRPATDTQYF | TGTGCCAGCAGCGACAGACCTGCAACAGATACGCAGTATTTT | TRBV13 | . | TRBJ2-3 | .
CAWSGLILPHSNYGYTF | TGTGCCTGGAGTGGACTGATCCTTCCCCACAGTAACTATGGCTACACCTTC | TRBV30 | . | TRBJ1-2 | .
CASSPTSGFPYEQYF | TGTGCCAGCAGCCCCACGTCCGGTTTCCCCTACGAGCAGTACTTC | TRBV7-9 | . | TRBJ2-7 | .
CAWSGLLLLDAFF | TGTGCCTGGAGTGGTTTGCTACTATTGGACGCTTTCTTT | TRBV30 | . | TRBJ1-1 | .
CASSLPLRGERPQHF | TGTGCCAGCAGCTTACCGCTAAGGGGTGAAAGGCCCCAGCATTTT | TRBV13 | . | TRBJ1-5 | .
CASSHPRQGGPYEQYF | TGTGCCAGCAGTCACCCCCGACAGGGCGGGCCCTACGAGCAGTACTTC | TRBV27 | . | TRBJ2-7 | TRBD1
CASSLGTGYSNQPQHF | TGTGCCAGCAGCTTGGGGACAGGTTATAGCAATCAGCCCCAGCATTTT | TRBV5-8 | . | TRBJ1-5 | TRBD1